This T cell receptor beta chain was obtained from a study of CD8 T cells in ankylosing spondylitis. Findings and caveats of the study: Disease-linked clones had a CD8+ phenotype and relatively low frequency in peripheral blood.

Quantitative 5'-RACE was performed with molecular barcodes, and it yielded the TCR beta libraries. From the 5' RACE reads, TCRdb called clonotypes with MiXCR, one entry per CDR3 protein. The table shows roughly 120,000 distinct CDR3 sequences, with around 13% occurring only once. Germline CDR1 reads SGHDT; CDR2 reads YYEEEE. V was trimmed by 3 bases and J by 2 bases, leaving 6 bases between them. This CDR3 has 14 amino acids. This clonotype was found many times. Antigen: not known. This TCR was sampled from a female donor with ankylosing spondylitis or in good health (not recorded which). The specimen was blood, either unsorted or a sorted T cell fraction (not recorded which). V is TRBV5-6 and J is TRBJ2-6; tentatively, D is TRBD1 or TRBD2 (5 bases each). This chain's CDR3 is CASSSGPGANVLTF. CDR3 coding DNA: TGTGCCAGCAGCTCGGGACCTGGGGCCAACGTCCTGACTTTC.